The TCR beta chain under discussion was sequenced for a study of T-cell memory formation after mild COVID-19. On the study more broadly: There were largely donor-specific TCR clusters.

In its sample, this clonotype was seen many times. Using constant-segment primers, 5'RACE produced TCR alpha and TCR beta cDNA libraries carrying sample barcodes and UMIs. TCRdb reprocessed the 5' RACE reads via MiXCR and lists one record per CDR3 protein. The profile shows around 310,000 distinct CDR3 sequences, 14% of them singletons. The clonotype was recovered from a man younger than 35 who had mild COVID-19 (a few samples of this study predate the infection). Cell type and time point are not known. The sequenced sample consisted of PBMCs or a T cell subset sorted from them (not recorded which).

DNA for the CDR3: TGTGCCAGCAGCTTAGCGGCGGGGCTCGGATACCGGGAGACCCAGTACTTC. The encoded protein is CASSLAAGLGYRETQYF. V and J are TRBV7-8 and TRBJ2-5; D perhaps matches TRBD2 (6 bases). V was clipped by 0 bases and J by 5 bases, with 19 bases between them. The CDR3 runs 17 residues. Germline CDR1 and CDR2: SGHVS and FQNEAQ.